The TCR beta chain under discussion was sequenced for a study of T cells in Graves' hyperthyroidism and ophthalmopathy. Only a few counts were recorded for this clonotype. Researchers amplified the TCR beta CDR3 regions from RNA transcripts. TCR CDR3 underwent first-round RT-PCR with the HTBI primer set. TCRdb fed the multiplex PCR reads into MiXCR, producing one record per CDR3 protein. The sample contains some 530,000 distinct CDR3 sequences, approximately 22% of which appear only once. CDR3 length: 15 residues. Germline CDR1 reads SEHNR; CDR2 reads FQNEAQ (reference sequence). Trimming at V came to 0 bases and at J to 3 bases, leaving 4 bases not matched to a gene.

Specimen: blood. This chain joins TRBV7-9 and TRBJ2-7, with TRBD2 matching 8 bases. The TCR sequence derives from a woman in her sixties or seventies with Graves' ophthalmopathy. The CDR3 region has the DNA TGTGCCAGCAGCTTAGCGGGCGGGAGGTACTACGAGCAGTACTTC. This translates into CASSLAGGRYYEQYF.